This record looks at one TCR beta chain sequence and its context. Profiled with immunoSEQ multiplex PCR; TCRdb holds only in-frame clones, not every one. The sample lists 2,000 to 2,500 clones, around 86% occurring once. CDR3 length equals 16 residues. The V and J ends lost 4 bases and 3 bases, in that order; junction bases with no gene match: 10. The germline gives CDR1 LNHDA, CDR2 SQIVND (reference sequence). The data are from a study of tumor T cells in aggressive B-cell lymphoma. Sequencing used tumor tissue. The chain combines TRBV19 with TRBJ2-7; 9 bases are shared with TRBD2. This receptor was taken from an adult with diffuse large B cell lymphoma. CDR3 DNA: TGTGCCAGTAGTAGTCCCGGACTAGCGACGGGCTACGAGCAGTACTTC. It encodes CASSSPGLATGYEQYF.